Sequencing of this TCR beta chain was carried out in a study of blood T cell repertoires in COVID-19. Study-wide background: Sites in the United States, Italy and Spain provided acute and convalescent COVID-19 samples. Nucleic acid was either cDNA or gDNA, and it came from T cells, B-cell-depleted T cells, or PBMCs.

Original processing notes: Amplification with reference gene primers provided the estimates of nucleated cell counts. Assay: immunoSEQ multiplex PCR; the TCRdb copy retains only in-frame clones and omits some. V and J calls and clone size are copied from that table; D and trimming were computed from the DNA. The table records fewer than 100,000 clones, roughly 87% of them present only once. The ends were cut back, 1 base at V and 1 base at J, with 8 bases in the middle. From germline, CDR1 is SGHRS and CDR2 YFSETQ. The CDR3 spans 15 residues. V gene TRBV5-1 combines with J gene TRBJ1-4; maybe TRBD1 (5 bases). The sequence was obtained from a man between 60 and 70 years old with acute or convalescent COVID-19. Sequences were obtained from peripheral blood. The CDR3 DNA reads TGCGCCAGCAGCTTGACTGGACAAACTAATGAAAAACTGTTTTTT. Translation: CASSLTGQTNEKLFF.